In its sample, the clone carrying this T cell receptor (beta chain) was seen once. This sample stems from a study of blood T cell repertoires in COVID-19. About the research overall: Samples came from the United States, Italy and Spain, spanning acute and convalescent COVID-19.

As handled by the study authors: Researchers report that nucleated cell counts were estimated from reference gene primer amplification. This table comes from immunoSEQ multiplex PCR, and its TCRdb copy is limited to in-frame clones, with some not included. That table supplies the V and J calls and clone size; D and trimming were determined from the DNA. The table lists 330,000 or so clones, roughly 90% of them singletons. The Seattle patients joined while their infection was active and were tracked longitudinally afterward. CDR1 and CDR2 (germline): GTSNPN, SVGIG (reference sequence). The length of the CDR3 is 12 residues. The V gene end was trimmed by 5 bases and the J gene end by 7 bases; junction bases not matched to a gene: 5.

The sequence was collected from a man between 25 and 39 years old with COVID-19, enrolled during active disease. This chain uses TRBV30 with TRBJ1-1; TRBD1 aligns across 9 bases. Sequencing used peripheral blood. CDR3 residues: CAWSQGAIEAFF. CDR3 coding DNA: TGTGCCTGGTCACAGGGGGCTATTGAAGCTTTCTTT.